This T cell receptor (beta chain) was captured by sequencing in a study of CD4 T cells in relation to SARS-CoV-2 and coronaviruses. This table comes from immunoSEQ multiplex PCR, and its TCRdb copy is limited to in-frame clones, with some not included. The data show about 56,000 clones, with 92% seen just once and 0.3% to 0.45% held by the top ten. Trimming took off 2 bases at V and 0 bases at J, with 12 bases between the two ends. The germline V gene has CDR1 SEHNR and CDR2 FQNEAQ (reference sequence). CDR3 size: 16 residues. The clonotype comes from an adult with COVID-19. Sequencing input: naive CD4+ T cells from PBMCs. Sample subset: naive CD4+ T cells isolated by negative enrichment. The rearrangement joins TRBV7-9 to TRBJ2-3, with a weak D call TRBD2 (6 bases). CDR3 bases: TGTGCCAGCAGCTTACGGCGGGGAACTAGCACAGATACGCAGTATTTT. This sequence encodes CASSLRRGTSTDTQYF. The full variable domain, in which reference TRBV7-9 and TRBJ2-3 provide the parts outside the CDR3, is DTGVSQNPRHKITKRGQNVTFRCDPISEHNRLYWYRQTLGQGPEFLTYFQNEAQLEKSRLLSDRFSAERPKGSFSTLEIQRTEQGDSAMYLCASSLRRGTSTDTQYFGPGTRLTVL.